These 3 T cell receptor beta chains share one sample of origin, sequenced in a study of blood T cell repertoires in COVID-19. Profiled with immunoSEQ multiplex PCR; TCRdb holds only in-frame clones, not every one. The table includes about 39,000 clones, roughly 85% detected once. The sample consisted of peripheral blood. These receptors originate from a human donor in a cohort sampled during active COVID-19.

Only one count was recorded for this clone. DNA for the CDR3: TGTGCCAGTAGTTATGTACTAGCGGGAGGGACGTATCCCAGCACAGATACGCAGTATTTT. Protein product: CASSYVLAGGTYPSTDTQYF. This sequence joins TRBV19 and TRBJ2-3, with TRBD2 matching over 13 bases. The CDR3 has 20 residues. V shed 5 bases, J shed 0 bases, and the junction held 14 bases outside the gene matches. CDR1 is LNHDA and CDR2 is SQIVND in the germline V gene (reference sequence). Based on the CDR3 plus reference TRBV19 and TRBJ2-3, the full variable domain is DGGITQSPKYLFRKEGQNVTLSCEQNLNHDAMYWYRQDPGQGLRLIYYSQIVNDFQKGDIAEGYSVSREKKESFPLTVTSAQKNPTAFYLCASSYVLAGGTYPSTDTQYFGPGTRLTVL.

The rearrangement links TRBV30 to TRBJ1-5; D is perhaps TRBD1 (5 bases). The CDR3 totals 13 residues. Deletions cut 2 bases from V and 3 bases from J, with 8 bases between. CDR1 and CDR2 (germline): GTSNPN, SVGIG (reference sequence). DNA for the CDR3: TGTGCCTGGAGTTCAGGGATCAATCAGCCCCAGCATTTT. Amino acid sequence: CAWSSGINQPQHF.

The chain combines TRBV10-2 with TRBJ2-7; D gene ambiguous. V lost 5 bases to trimming and J lost 3 bases, with 14 bases between them. CDR1 is WSHSY and CDR2 is SAAADI in the germline V gene. The CDR3 extends over 14 amino acids. CDR3 nucleotide sequence: TGCGCCAGCAGTTCTGGCAGGTCCAGCTACGAGCAGTACTTC. It specifies CASSSGRSSYEQYF.